This T cell receptor (beta chain) is drawn from a study of early T cells in non-severe SARS-CoV-2 infection. Tagging with unique molecular identifiers was applied to individual cDNA molecules. TCRdb ran MiXCR on the 5' RACE reads and lists one entry per CDR3 protein. The sample includes tens of thousands of distinct CDR3 sequences, roughly an eighth seen only once; the top ten take roughly 4.2%. The CDR3 contains 14 residues. V lost 4 bases and J 0 bases, leaving 7 bases between the germline ends. The germline V gene encodes CDR1 WNHNN and CDR2 SYGVQD (reference sequence). The V call is TRBV10-1, the J call TRBJ2-1; a possible D gene is TRBD1 (5 bases). Material for sequencing was whole blood. The TCR originated in an adult who was a healthcare worker with PCR-confirmed SARS-CoV-2 infection or an uninfected control (not recorded which). DNA for the CDR3: TGCGCCAGCAGTGGACAGAACTCCTACAATGAGCAGTTCTTC. Residues: CASSGQNSYNEQFF.